The 24 T cell receptor beta chains given below trace back to one sample, sequenced in a study of blood T cells in healthy people across ages. The use of a sample-barcoded 5' primer and a J-beta primer mix characterized a second PCR of about 7 to 12 cycles. Each CDR3 protein gets one entry after TCRdb re-called the 5' RACE reads with MiXCR. Here the sample spans around 1.5 million distinct CDR3 sequences, roughly 32% being singletons. The sequenced sample was blood. The receptors stem from a woman aged 25 to 39 in good health.

Remarks on this clonotype: A much larger clone differs from this one at a single base, so this may be a read error. The chain employs TRBV20-1 and TRBJ2-7; TRBD2 matches at 10 bases. The CDR3 spans 14 residues. The V and J ends lost 0 bases and 4 bases, in that order; junction bases with no gene match: 3. Germline V gene data show CDR1 as DFQATT and CDR2 as SNEGSKA (reference sequence). CDR3 coding DNA: TGCAGTGCTAGAGATCAGCGGGAGGGTTACGAGCAGTACGTC. Protein: CSARDQREGYEQYV.

This clonotype was picked up a small number of times. The chain carries TRBV6-2 or TRBV6-3 and TRBJ2-7; D is undetermined. Between the trimmed V and J ends, which lost 6 bases and 7 bases, there was a span of 16 bases. CDR1 is MNHEY and CDR2 is SVGEGT in the germline V gene. CDR3 length: 13 amino acids. The CDR3 DNA reads as TGTGCCAGCAGCCCCCGGCGTATGGGGGAGCAGTACTTC. This encodes CASSPRRMGEQYF.

Remarks on this clonotype: Germline and junction disagree at one end, which may indicate a read error. The chain links TRBV4-2 to TRBJ2-7, with D perhaps TRBD1 (6 bases). This CDR3 contains 14 residues. Germline-derived CDR1 and CDR2 are LGHNA and YNFKEQ. The CDR3 here is CTSSPRTVTYEQYF. For the CDR3, the DNA is TGTACCAGCAGCCCCCGGACAGTAACCTACGAGCAGTACTTC.

This clonotype was seen a few times. The chain is built from TRBV12-3 or TRBV12-4 and TRBJ2-5, with D uncertain. The J call could be wrong; TRBJ2-7 is a better fit for the DNA end. The CDR3 has 12 residues. CDR3 sequence reads: CASSLFWDEQYF. Here the CDR3 DNA reads TGTGCCAGCAGCCTTTTCTGGGACGAGCAGTACTTC.

This clonotype was recorded only once. V is TRBV27 and J is TRBJ1-2; the match to TRBD1 covers 10 bases. Trimming at V came to 5 bases and at J to 7 bases, leaving 10 bases not matched to a gene. Per germline, CDR1 MNHEY and CDR2 SMNVEV (reference sequence). This CDR3 has 15 residues. The CDR3 nucleotides are TGTGCCAGCAGTCGAGGACAGGGGGTTGTTATTGGCTACACCTTC. This gives the protein CASSRGQGVVIGYTF.

Of note for this clonotype: Possible read error: a much larger clone is one base away. This chain connects TRBV4-1 to TRBJ2-5; D not resolved. This CDR3 comprises 14 residues. Trimming took off 1 base at V and 11 bases at J, with 17 bases between the two ends. In germline, CDR1 is MGHRA, CDR2 YSYEKL. CDR3 in DNA: TGCGCCAGCAGCCAAGGCCATTCCTGGGGTGAGCAGTACTTC. Translating gives CASSQGHSWGEQYF.

This clonotype was picked up a small number of times. The chain joins TRBV6-5 to TRBJ2-5, with 8 bases aligning to TRBD1. Germline assignment: CDR1 MNHEY and CDR2 SVGAGI. V trimming: 0 bases; J trimming: 5 bases; junction bases outside the gene matches: 5. The CDR3 length is 15 residues. The CDR3 protein is CASSYSTGVGETQYF. In nucleotides, the CDR3 is TGTGCCAGCAGTTACTCGACAGGGGTTGGCGAGACCCAGTACTTC.

This rearrangement joins TRBV5-1 to TRBJ1-1, with a tentative D call TRBD1 (5 bases). Germline V gene sequence: CDR1 SGHRS, CDR2 YFSETQ. V gave up 5 bases and J gave up 1 base, with 15 bases separating them. This CDR3 spans 15 amino acids. The CDR3 nucleotides read TGCGCCAGCAGTCGGACTACCGACAGGAACACTGAAGCTTTCTTT. Protein product: CASSRTTDRNTEAFF.

This chain joins TRBV11-2 and TRBJ2-7; 7 bases agree with TRBD2. J was trimmed by 1 base and V by 0 bases; bases with no gene match: 6. CDR1 SGHAT and CDR2 FQNNGV come from the germline V gene. This CDR3 is 16 amino acids long. CDR3 DNA: TGTGCCAGCAGCTTAGATTTGGGCGGGGGTTCCTACGAGCAGTACTTC. It is translated as CASSLDLGGGSYEQYF.

This clonotype appeared a few times. V gene TRBV6-9 combines with J gene TRBJ2-7; D unclear. Trimming pared 11 bases from V and 5 bases from J, leaving 13 bases between. The CDR3 has 11 amino acids. CDR1 is MNHGY, CDR2 SVAAGI, per germline. The CDR3 region has the DNA TGTGCCCTATTCATCGGGCACGAGCAGTACTTC. Translating it yields CALFIGHEQYF.

This chain joins TRBV9 and TRBJ2-1; 10 bases are shared with TRBD1. Per germline, CDR1 SGDLS and CDR2 YYNGEE. This CDR3 has 16 amino acids. J gave up 9 bases and V 4 bases, and 13 bases lay outside the gene matches. CDR3 in DNA: TGTGCCAGCAGCCCCACCGGACAGGGGGAGGGGGTTGAGCAGTTCTTC. It is translated as CASSPTGQGEGVEQFF.

As concerns this clonotype: Just one base apart from a much larger clone, this may be a read error. This rearrangement joins TRBV4-1 to TRBJ2-4, with D unresolved. The tail of the sequence fits TRBJ2-7 better, so the J call may be wrong. CDR1 and CDR2 (germline): MGHRA, YSYEKL. The CDR3 is 15 amino acids. DNA of the CDR3: TGCGCCAGCAGCCACGAAATCTTTCCAGACTACGAGCAGTACTTC. Amino acid sequence: CASSHEIFPDYEQYF.

This clonotype was seen only a few times. This chain connects TRBV7-6 to TRBJ2-5; tentatively, D is TRBD1 (6 bases). Germline assignment: CDR1 SGHVS and CDR2 FNYEAQ. The V end lost 5 bases, the J end lost 11 bases, and 15 bases lay between the germline ends. The CDR3 totals 12 residues. CDR3 in DNA: TGTGCCAGCAGCCCCGGACAGTCTGAGCAGTACTTC. Protein sequence: CASSPGQSEQYF.

This clonotype has only a few counts. The chain is built from TRBV10-3 and TRBJ1-1; 7 bases match TRBD1. There are 12 residues in the CDR3. V lost 6 bases to trimming and J lost 4 bases; unmatched junction nucleotides: 2. Germline values: CDR1 ENHRY, CDR2 SYGVKD. CDR3: CAIRAGGTEAFF. CDR3 coding DNA: TGTGCCATCAGAGCAGGGGGCACTGAAGCTTTCTTT.

This chain's CDR3 is CASSLEAGLYHEQYF. The DNA of the CDR3 is TGCGCCAGCAGCTTGGAGGCAGGGCTCTACCACGAGCAGTACTTC. The chain carries TRBV5-1 and TRBJ2-7; TRBD1 is a possible D gene (5 bases). This CDR3 contains 15 residues. V shed 0 bases and J shed 5 bases, with 15 bases lying between them. Germline assignment: CDR1 SGHRS and CDR2 YFSETQ.

V and J are TRBV9 and TRBJ2-1; no definite D call. The CDR3 is 14 residues long. The V and J ends lost 4 bases and 1 base respectively, with 9 bases between them. Germline CDR1 and CDR2: SGDLS and YYNGEE. CDR3 DNA sequence: TGTGCCAGCAGCCCTTACGAATCCTACAATGAGCAGTTCTTC. Translation: CASSPYESYNEQFF.

This chain uses TRBV6-5 with TRBJ1-5; 8 bases line up with TRBD1. The CDR3 is 17 amino acids. Per the germline V gene, CDR1 is MNHEY and CDR2 is SVGAGI. Trimming at V came to 0 bases and at J to 5 bases, leaving 9 bases not matched to a gene. The CDR3 protein is CASSYSTRQGAYQPQHF. CDR3 sequence (DNA): TGTGCCAGCAGTTACTCGACGCGGCAGGGGGCTTATCAGCCCCAGCATTTT.

This chain connects TRBV2 to TRBJ2-5; D uncertain. The closer fit of TRBJ2-7 to the DNA end suggests the J call may be wrong. The CDR3 has 10 amino acids. Germline loops: CDR1 SNHLY, CDR2 FYNNEI. The CDR3 loop reads CASSAHEQYF. DNA of the CDR3: TGTGCCAGCAGTGCCCACGAGCAGTACTTC.

A note on this clonotype: A read error may be the cause here, since a much bigger clone is one base away. The V call is TRBV29-1, the J call TRBJ2-7, with a possible D match to TRBD2 (6 bases). This CDR3 has 14 residues. The V and J ends lost 5 bases and 0 bases respectively, with 14 bases between them. Per germline, CDR1 SQVTM and CDR2 ANQGSEA. The CDR3 reads CSVLGTLSSYEQYF. As DNA, the CDR3 is TGCAGCGTTCTCGGGACTCTCAGCTCCTACGAGCAGTACTTC.

This clonotype was counted only a few times. This rearrangement joins TRBV9 to TRBJ2-1; a weak D match, TRBD2 (6 bases). This CDR3 is built from 16 residues. The ends were cut back, 4 bases at V and 1 base at J, with 15 bases in the middle. Germline V gives CDR1 SGDLS, CDR2 YYNGEE. The CDR3 DNA is TGTGCCAGCAGCCCCCGTGAAGGGAGGTCCTACAATGAGCAGTTCTTC. As protein: CASSPREGRSYNEQFF.

This clonotype was seen more than once but under ten times. The chain is built from TRBV24-1 and TRBJ2-3, with TRBD1 identical over 8 bases. Germline trimming cut 4 bases from V and 6 bases from J; bases unmatched to any gene: 8. The CDR3 totals 15 residues. Germline V gives CDR1 KGHDR, CDR2 SFDVKD. CDR3 sequence (DNA): TGTGCCACCAGTGACCTCGGGCAGGGGGCGGATACGCAGTATTTT. It specifies CATSDLGQGADTQYF.

This clonotype has only a few counts. The genes are TRBV12-3 or TRBV12-4 and TRBJ2-5; 10 nucleotides agree with TRBD2. The V gene end was trimmed by 6 bases and the J gene end by 5 bases; junction bases not matched to a gene: 15. This CDR3 has 17 amino acids. The CDR3 coding sequence is TGTGCCAGCAGCCCTGTGGCTAGCGGGGGATTGGGGGAGACCCAGTACTTC. Amino acid sequence: CASSPVASGGLGETQYF.

This clonotype appeared a single time. This rearrangement joins TRBV6-5 to TRBJ2-6, with D perhaps matching TRBD1 or TRBD2 (6 bases each). The germline V gene encodes CDR1 MNHEY and CDR2 SVGAGI. Trimming took off 5 bases at V and 3 bases at J, with 14 bases between the two ends. CDR3 length: 16 residues. The CDR3 DNA reads as TGTGCCAGCAGTAGGGGGGCTAGTAGTGGGGCCAACGTCCTGACTTTC. Protein: CASSRGASSGANVLTF.

V and J are TRBV5-1 and TRBJ1-2; D not resolved. V gave up 5 bases and J gave up 0 bases, with 14 bases separating them. The germline V gene encodes CDR1 SGHRS and CDR2 YFSETQ. The CDR3 sequence is 15 residues long. CDR3 protein: CASRMGTAANYGYTF. CDR3 nucleotide sequence: TGCGCCAGCAGGATGGGAACAGCCGCTAACTATGGCTACACCTTC.